A selection of T cell receptor beta chains follows, all from one sample in a study of response to subunit inactivated influenza vaccine. TCRdb re-derived calls from the RT-PCR reads in MiXCR, one entry per CDR3 protein. The sample consists of more than 450,000 distinct CDR3 sequences, about 11% of them appearing once. These same data were also listed under a study on T cells expressing NK-cell markers.

Material: PBMCs from blood, obtained on the day of vaccination. Receptors were obtained from a man aged 50-59 years who received an inactivated influenza vaccine. Each CDR3 is given with its conserved first and last residue. A D gene is named only where the DNA matches it firmly.

>13|TRBV19|TRBD2
CASTGLDRDEQYF
>14|TRBV18|-
CASSLSGTYETQYF
>11|TRBV12-3/TRBV12-4|-
CASSFWNEQFF
>15|TRBV20-1|TRBD2
CSARNWASGLYTQYF
>16|TRBV14|TRBD2
CASSRWGREGLSEQFF
>13|TRBV20-1|-
CSASEGAKNIQYF
>12|TRBV3-1|-
CASSQVAGTQYF
>16|TRBV24-1|-
CATSEVGPLTRDTQYF
>15|TRBV6-2/TRBV6-3|TRBD2
CASSAGTSVADTQYF
>15|TRBV29-1|TRBD2
CSVERGEGSYNEQFF
>14|TRBV29-1|TRBD1
CSARTGPNTGELFF
>12|TRBV15|TRBD1
CATSRETGRGLF
>15|TRBV5-1|TRBD1
CANSRTGTGDYEQYF
>18|TRBV11-2|TRBD1
CASTPRQPGTGNTDTQYF
>15|TRBV5-6|-
CASSLVQGTGETQYF
>14|TRBV20-1|-
CSASHPVSTDTQYF
>14|TRBV12-3/TRBV12-4|TRBD2
CASSLGTSGPPQYF
>16|TRBV11-2|TRBD2
CASSLVAGGMYNEQFF
>15|TRBV20-1|TRBD2
CSARRAAGGADTQYF
>15|TRBV11-2|TRBD1
CASSSLPTGTYEQYF
>14|TRBV9|-
CASSSREPNTEAFF
>14|TRBV5-6|-
CASSFYTQQETQYF
>17|TRBV5-6|TRBD1
CASSFSLTGVWVDTQYF
>16|TRBV20-1|TRBD2
CSARGSLAGDQETQYF
>18|TRBV12-3/TRBV12-4|TRBD2
CASSRRELAGGSAGELFF
>17|TRBV12-3/TRBV12-4|-
CASRVLGLESSYNEQFF
>14|TRBV7-2|TRBD1
CASSLVEGALGYTF
>16|TRBV20-1|-
CSARSLREGVIGKQYF
>14|TRBV5-1|TRBD1
CASSWNRGDGELFF
>17|TRBV4-3|-
CASSQVYLSGPYNEQFF
>12|TRBV12-3/TRBV12-4|-
CASSPPTGEQFF
>13|TRBV3-1|-
CASSQAAGETQYF
>17|TRBV21-1|-
CASSSASRPRRTDTQYF
>17|TRBV19|TRBD2
CASSLWTSGAPTDTQYF
>15|TRBV7-9|-
CASSHNLDAYNEQFF
>12|TRBV28|-
CASSNAGRFQYF
>15|TRBV4-1|-
CASSQVTNANYGYTF
>15|TRBV6-2/TRBV6-3|TRBD1
CASRDRPRYTDTQYF
>16|TRBV12-3/TRBV12-4|TRBD1
CASSTTGFQGANVLTF
>14|TRBV7-9|-
CASNPGAQNEKLFF
>15|TRBV7-3|-
CASSQTGGATDTQSF
>16|TRBV11-2|TRBD2
CASSPTASGGADTQYF